The 17 T cell receptor beta chains in this list originate from one sample, sequenced in a study of regulatory T cells. The primer mix had 52 TRBV and 13 TRBJ primers. TCRdb keeps only in-frame clones here, not all; method: immunoSEQ multiplex PCR. The sample lists tens of thousands of clones; 93% were seen once. The material sequenced was CD8+ T cells sorted from blood. Receptors originate from a child aged 2 to 10 with CD3G deficiency.

V gene TRBV6-1 combines with J gene TRBJ2-7; D possibly uses TRBD1 or TRBD2 (6 bases each). With 7 bases removed from V and 7 bases from J, the gap between germline ends came to 23 bases. Per germline, CDR1 MNHNS and CDR2 SASEGT. The CDR3 is made up of 15 amino acids. CDR3 DNA sequence: TGTGCCAGCATCCCCGAGATGGGGGGCCGAGGAGAGCAGTACTTC. It translates to CASIPEMGGRGEQYF.

The chain joins TRBV6-1 to TRBJ1-2; 8 bases match TRBD1. V shed 5 bases and J 2 bases; nucleotides not matched to a gene: 7. The V gene's germline CDR1 is MNHNS and CDR2 SASEGT. The length of the CDR3 is 15 residues. CDR3 loop: CASSPGQGGNYGYTF. The CDR3 DNA reads as TGTGCCAGCAGTCCCGGACAGGGTGGAAACTATGGCTACACCTTC.

This clone came up a few times. The CDR3 here is CASSLRGTYNEQFF. In nucleotides, the CDR3 is TGTGCCAGCAGCCTAAGGGGGACGTACAATGAGCAGTTCTTC. V is TRBV28 and J is TRBJ2-1, with D tentatively TRBD1 (6 bases). This CDR3 has 14 residues. The V end was cut by 6 bases, the J end by 4 bases, with 13 bases between. Looked up from germline, CDR1 is MDHEN and CDR2 is SYDVKM.

The chain carries TRBV28 and TRBJ1-2; 7 bases map to TRBD1. V lost 3 bases to trimming and J lost 1 base; unmatched junction nucleotides: 8. Germline assignment: CDR1 MDHEN and CDR2 SYDVKM. The CDR3 contains 16 residues. The CDR3 reads CASSLPGTEINYGYTF. For the CDR3, the DNA is TGTGCCAGCAGTTTGCCCGGGACAGAAATTAACTATGGCTACACCTTC.

The chain combines TRBV7-6 with TRBJ2-5; weak D call: TRBD2 (6 bases). The closer fit of TRBJ2-7 to the DNA end suggests the J call may be wrong. In germline, CDR1 is SGHVS, CDR2 FNYEAQ. This CDR3 comprises 14 residues. DNA of the CDR3: TGTGCCAGCAGCAACCGGGACTCACCCTACGAGCAGTACTTC. Translated: CASSNRDSPYEQYF.

This chain connects TRBV28 to TRBJ2-5; D gene unclear. Germline V gene lookup returns CDR1 MDHEN and CDR2 SYDVKM. The germline V and J ends were trimmed by 5 bases and 5 bases, with 9 bases remaining between them. The CDR3 has 12 residues. CDR3 sequence reads: CASSDGEETQYF. CDR3 nucleotides: TGTGCCAGCAGTGACGGCGAGGAGACCCAGTACTTC.

The CDR3 is CASSFLGAREQYF. The CDR3 coding sequence is TGTGCCAGCAGTTTTTTGGGGGCGCGCGAGCAGTACTTC. V usage is TRBV27 and J usage is TRBJ2-7, with a possible D match to TRBD1 (6 bases). V was cut by 3 bases and J by 6 bases, with 12 bases left in between. CDR1 MNHEY and CDR2 SMNVEV come from the germline V gene (reference sequence). The CDR3 runs to 13 residues.

The J gene is TRBJ2-2, the V gene TRBV28; 10 bases are shared with TRBD2. The germline V gene encodes CDR1 MDHEN and CDR2 SYDVKM. V lost 7 bases, J lost 4 bases, and 15 bases stayed unmatched. This CDR3 is 18 amino acids long. The CDR3 bases are TGTGCCAGCAAGCACGACGGGGTAGCGGGAGGATCCACCGGGGAGCTGTTTTTT. Protein sequence: CASKHDGVAGGSTGELFF.

For the CDR3, the DNA is TGTGCCAGCAGTGAATTGGAATACGAGCAGTACTTC. This gives the protein CASSELEYEQYF. The chain joins TRBV6-1 to TRBJ2-7, with D hard to call. Deletions cut 2 bases from V and 4 bases from J, with 6 bases between. Germline loops: CDR1 MNHNS, CDR2 SASEGT. The CDR3 runs to 12 residues.

About this clone: Other DNA sequences within the sample encode an identical CDR3. V usage is TRBV28 and J usage is TRBJ2-7; D is undetermined. The V and J ends lost 3 bases and 4 bases respectively, with 7 bases between them. CDR1 and CDR2 (germline): MDHEN, SYDVKM. This CDR3 has 12 residues. The CDR3 bases are TGTGCCAGCAGTTTGCACGGTTACGAGCAGTACTTC. Amino acids: CASSLHGYEQYF.

This sequence joins TRBV28 and TRBJ2-2; D is possibly TRBD1 or TRBD2 (6 bases each). The CDR3 sequence is 14 residues long. V was cut by 7 bases and J by 7 bases, with 16 bases left in between. CDR1 is MDHEN and CDR2 is SYDVKM in the germline V gene. The DNA of the CDR3 is TGTGCCAGCAAAGTCGGGGGCGATTTCGGGGAGCTGTTTTTT. Translation gives CASKVGGDFGELFF.

The table lists this clone with a count of one. V and J are TRBV28 and TRBJ2-1; 11 bases map to TRBD2. The CDR3 is made up of 16 amino acids. CDR1 is MDHEN, CDR2 SYDVKM, per germline. Losses at the gene ends were 5 bases for V and 7 bases for J; bases not matched to a gene: 10. The CDR3 DNA is TGTGCCAGCAGTCCCATAGCGGGAGGGCCCTTTAATGAGCAGTTCTTC. This codes for CASSPIAGGPFNEQFF.

The chain combines TRBV7-9 with TRBJ2-1, with TRBD2 identical over 7 bases. Trimming removed 4 bases from V and 7 bases from J; junction bases left unmatched: 1. Germline CDR1 SEHNR, CDR2 FQNEAQ (reference sequence). The CDR3 has 12 amino acids. As DNA, the CDR3 is TGTGCCAGCAGCTGGGGAGGGAATGAGCAGTTCTTC. The encoded protein is CASSWGGNEQFF.

CDR3 amino acids: CASRFGYEQYF. The CDR3 DNA is TGTGCCAGCAGGTTCGGCTACGAGCAGTACTTC. The rearrangement uses TRBV6-5 and TRBJ2-7; no definite D call. CDR1 is MNHEY, CDR2 SVGAGI, per germline. Trimming took 6 bases from V and 3 from J, leaving 6 bases between them. CDR3 length equals 11 residues.

This rearrangement joins TRBV28 to TRBJ2-1, with 11 bases lining up with TRBD2. The germline gives CDR1 MDHEN, CDR2 SYDVKM. Trimming took 9 bases from V and 5 from J; bases not matched to a gene: 21. The CDR3 covers 19 residues. The CDR3 loop is CARTLPLLAGGRPNNEQFF. In nucleotides, the CDR3 is TGTGCCAGGACTCTTCCCCTTCTAGCGGGAGGCCGACCCAACAATGAGCAGTTCTTC.

As concerns this clone: One end of the junction does not line up with germline, which may come from a read error. This rearrangement joins TRBV6-1 to TRBJ1-4; D is unresolved. Germline lookup yields CDR1 MNHNS and CDR2 SASEGT. CDR3 length: 15 amino acids. The chain's CDR3 is CASRVDRRPKEKLFF. The CDR3 DNA reads as TGTGCCAGCAGGGTCGACCGGAGACCTAAGGAAAAACTGTTTTTT.

V is TRBV27 and J is TRBJ2-1, with a possible D match to TRBD1 (5 bases). The germline V gene has CDR1 MNHEY and CDR2 SMNVEV (reference sequence). Trimming took off 9 bases at V and 6 bases at J, with 12 bases between the two ends. The CDR3 has 12 amino acids. The CDR3: CASSQGRNEQFF. DNA for the CDR3: TGTGCCAGTTCGCAGGGCCGCAATGAGCAGTTCTTC.